This record concerns one T cell receptor beta chain sequence. The antigen is not known. CDR1 and CDR2 from the germline V gene are WNHNN and SYGVQD (reference sequence). This CDR3 region has 15 residues. Germline trimming cut 5 bases from V and 2 bases from J; bases unmatched to any gene: 3. The study ran its PCR with 60 Vbeta and 13 Jbeta primers. Profiling relied on immunoSEQ multiplex PCR, and the TCRdb table lists in-frame clones only, not all of them. The listing contains approximately 190,000 clones. The sample originates from a study of cytomegalovirus exposure and HLA in healthy donors. Study outcomes and limitations: Accurate HLA-A and HLA-B prediction from TCR beta sequences was reported for most subjects.

The chain joins TRBV10-1 to TRBJ2-7, with 13 bases that match TRBD2. Sequenced sample: PBMCs. The clonotype originates from a man under 40 in good health and CMV-seronegative. CDR3 sequence: CASSQGLAGTYEQYF. Written as DNA, the CDR3 is TGCGCCAGCAGTCAGGGACTAGCGGGAACCTACGAGCAGTACTTC.